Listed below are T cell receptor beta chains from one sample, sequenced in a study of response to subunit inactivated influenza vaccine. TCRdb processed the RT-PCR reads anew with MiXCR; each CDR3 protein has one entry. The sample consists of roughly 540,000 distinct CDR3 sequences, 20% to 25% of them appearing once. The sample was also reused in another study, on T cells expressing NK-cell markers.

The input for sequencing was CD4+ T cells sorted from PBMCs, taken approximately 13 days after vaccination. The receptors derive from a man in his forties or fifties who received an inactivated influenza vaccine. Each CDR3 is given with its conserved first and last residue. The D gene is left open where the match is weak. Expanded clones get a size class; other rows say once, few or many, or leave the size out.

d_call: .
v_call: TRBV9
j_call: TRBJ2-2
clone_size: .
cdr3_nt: TGTGCCAGCAGCGTACCCGGCGGGGAGCTGTTTTTT
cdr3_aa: CASSVPGGELFF

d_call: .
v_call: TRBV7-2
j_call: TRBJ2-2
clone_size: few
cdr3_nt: TGTGCCAGCAGCTCCGGGGCAACGAACACCGGGGAGCTGTTTTTT
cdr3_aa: CASSSGATNTGELFF

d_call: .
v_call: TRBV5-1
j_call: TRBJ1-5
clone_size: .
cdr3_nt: TGCGCCAGCAGCCTGGAACCAAACAGGGATCAGCCCCAGCATTTT
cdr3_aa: CASSLEPNRDQPQHF

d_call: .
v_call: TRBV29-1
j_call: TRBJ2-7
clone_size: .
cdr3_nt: TGCAGCGTTGGGGCAGCCTACGAGCAGTACTTC
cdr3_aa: CSVGAAYEQYF

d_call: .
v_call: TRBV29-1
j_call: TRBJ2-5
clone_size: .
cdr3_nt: TGCAGCGGATGGAGGGGGGGACAAGAGACCCAGTACTTC
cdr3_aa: CSGWRGGQETQYF

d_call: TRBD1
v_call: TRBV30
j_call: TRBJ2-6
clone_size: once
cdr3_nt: TGTGCCTGGAGTGTCCCCGGGACAGGGGTTTTCTCTGGGGCCAACGTCCTGACTTTC
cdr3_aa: CAWSVPGTGVFSGANVLTF

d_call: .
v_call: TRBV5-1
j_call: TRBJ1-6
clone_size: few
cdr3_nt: TGCGCCAGCAGCTTGGAACTGGGCGATAATTCACCCCTCCACTTT
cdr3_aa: CASSLELGDNSPLHF

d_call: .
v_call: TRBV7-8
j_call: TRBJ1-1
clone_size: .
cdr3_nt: TGTGCCAGCAGCTTAATAAAGGGGCCGGGCATGAACACTGAAGCTTTCTTT
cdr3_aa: CASSLIKGPGMNTEAFF

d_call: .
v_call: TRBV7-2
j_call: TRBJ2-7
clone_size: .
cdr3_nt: TGTGCCAGCAGCTTAGCTCTCGGGAGATACGAGCAGTACTTC
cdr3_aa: CASSLALGRYEQYF

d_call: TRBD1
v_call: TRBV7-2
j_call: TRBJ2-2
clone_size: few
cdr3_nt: TGTGCGAATGCCCTGGGACAGAGGAACACCGGGGAGCTGTTTTTT
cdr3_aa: CANALGQRNTGELFF

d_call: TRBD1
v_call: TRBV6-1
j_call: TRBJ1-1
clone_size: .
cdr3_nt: TGTGCCAGCAGATCCATCTCGACAGGGATAGCTGAAGCTTTCTTT
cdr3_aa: CASRSISTGIAEAFF

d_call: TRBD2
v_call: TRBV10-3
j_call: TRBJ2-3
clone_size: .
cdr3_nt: TGTGCCATCAGTGCGGGGGGTGCTAGCACAGATACGCAGTATTTT
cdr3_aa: CAISAGGASTDTQYF

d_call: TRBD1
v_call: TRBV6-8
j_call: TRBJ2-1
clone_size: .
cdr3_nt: TGTGCCAGCAGTTCCTTCTGCCAACTGGGACAGGGTAGGAATGAGCAGTTCTTC
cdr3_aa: CASSSFCQLGQGRNEQFF

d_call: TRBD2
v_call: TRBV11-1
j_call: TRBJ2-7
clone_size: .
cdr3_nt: TGTGCCAGCAGCCAGGGACTAGCGGGAGTACGGTATAACTACGAGCAGTACTTC
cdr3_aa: CASSQGLAGVRYNYEQYF

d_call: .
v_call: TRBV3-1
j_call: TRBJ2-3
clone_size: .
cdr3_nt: TGTGCCAGCAGCCAAGTTAGCCCCACAGATACGCAGTATTTT
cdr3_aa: CASSQVSPTDTQYF

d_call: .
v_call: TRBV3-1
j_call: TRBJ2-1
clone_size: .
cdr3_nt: TGTGCCAGCAGCCATCGGGCCCTCAATGAGCAGTTCTTC
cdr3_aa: CASSHRALNEQFF

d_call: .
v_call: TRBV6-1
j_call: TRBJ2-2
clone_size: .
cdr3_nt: TGTGCCAGCAGTGATCCGGCGAACACCGGGGAGCTGTTTTTT
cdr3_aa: CASSDPANTGELFF

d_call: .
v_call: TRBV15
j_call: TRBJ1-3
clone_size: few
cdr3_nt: TGTGCCACCAGCAGAGAGGGACCCCTGGGAAACACCATATATTTT
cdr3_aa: CATSREGPLGNTIYF